The T cell receptor beta chain under discussion was sequenced for a study of T cell changes during pregnancy in multiple sclerosis. The germline V gene encodes CDR1 SGHTS and CDR2 YDEGEE. CDR3 length equals 15 residues. V lost 3 bases, J lost 4 bases, and 7 bases stayed unmatched. This table comes from immunoSEQ multiplex PCR, and its TCRdb copy is limited to in-frame clones, with some not included. The table includes around 50,000 clones, 80% to 90% detected once. This TCR derives from a female donor with multiple sclerosis, enrolled in a pregnancy study. The specimen was CD8+ T cells from peripheral blood mononuclear cells, collected in the second trimester of pregnancy. This chain links TRBV5-8 with TRBJ1-5; the match to TRBD1 covers 7 bases. The CDR3 loop reads CASSWGTALNQPQHF. The DNA of the CDR3 is TGTGCCAGCAGCTGGGGGACAGCACTGAATCAGCCCCAGCATTTT.